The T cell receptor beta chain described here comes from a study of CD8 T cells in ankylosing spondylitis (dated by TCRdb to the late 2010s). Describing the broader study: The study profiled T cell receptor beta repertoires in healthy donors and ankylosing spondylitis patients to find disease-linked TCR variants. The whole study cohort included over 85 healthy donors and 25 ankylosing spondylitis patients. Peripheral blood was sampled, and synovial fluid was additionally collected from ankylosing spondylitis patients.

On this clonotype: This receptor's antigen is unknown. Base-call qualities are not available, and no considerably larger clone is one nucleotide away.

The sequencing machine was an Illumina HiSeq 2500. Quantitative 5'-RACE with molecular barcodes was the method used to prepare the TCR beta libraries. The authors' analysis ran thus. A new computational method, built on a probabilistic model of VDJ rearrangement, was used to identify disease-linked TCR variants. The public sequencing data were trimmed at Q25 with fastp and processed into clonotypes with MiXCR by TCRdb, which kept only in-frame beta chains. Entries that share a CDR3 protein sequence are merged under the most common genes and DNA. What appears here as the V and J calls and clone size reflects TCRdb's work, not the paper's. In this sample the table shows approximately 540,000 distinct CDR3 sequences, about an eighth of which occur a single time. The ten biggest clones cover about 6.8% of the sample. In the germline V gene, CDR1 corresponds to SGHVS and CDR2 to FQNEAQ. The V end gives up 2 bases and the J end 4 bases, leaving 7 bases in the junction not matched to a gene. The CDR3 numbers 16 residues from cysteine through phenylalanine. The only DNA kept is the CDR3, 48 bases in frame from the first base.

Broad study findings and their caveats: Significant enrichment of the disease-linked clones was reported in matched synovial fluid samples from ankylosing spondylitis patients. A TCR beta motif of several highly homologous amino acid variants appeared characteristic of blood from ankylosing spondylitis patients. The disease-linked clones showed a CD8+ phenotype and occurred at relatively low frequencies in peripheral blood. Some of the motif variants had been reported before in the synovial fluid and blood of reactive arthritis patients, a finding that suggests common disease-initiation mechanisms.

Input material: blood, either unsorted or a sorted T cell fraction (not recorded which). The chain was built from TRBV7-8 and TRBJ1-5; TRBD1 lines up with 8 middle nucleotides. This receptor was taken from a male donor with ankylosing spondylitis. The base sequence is TGTGCCAGCAGCTTAATGGGGCAGGGGGCAAATCAGCCCCAGCATTTT. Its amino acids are CASSLMGQGANQPQHF.